This T cell receptor (beta chain) comes out of a study of cytomegalovirus exposure and HLA in healthy donors. Germline CDR1 SEHNR, CDR2 FQNEAQ (reference sequence). V was pared by 1 base and J by 8 bases, with 18 bases between. CDR3 length: 16 residues. The table came from immunoSEQ multiplex PCR; TCRdb's copy has only in-frame clones and leaves some out. The sample includes a few hundred thousand clones, approximately 80% of them seen just once. This sequence originates from a woman aged 25 to 39 in good health and CMV-seropositive. The rearrangement uses TRBV7-9 and TRBJ2-4, with a weak D call TRBD2 (6 bases). Sequenced input: PBMCs. CDR3 nucleotide sequence: TGTGCCAGCAGCTTAGAGGGGACTCCCACGAGGGACATTCAGTACTTC. Its protein is CASSLEGTPTRDIQYF.